A single sample gave rise to the 28 T cell receptor beta chains below, sequenced in a study of blood T cells in healthy people across ages. For the second PCR, which ran for roughly 7 to 11 cycles, a sample-barcoded 5' primer and a J-beta primer mix were used. TCRdb fed the 5' RACE reads into MiXCR, producing one record per CDR3 protein. The sample yields 850,000 to 1,000,000 distinct CDR3 sequences, 45% to 50% seen once. Sequencing was carried out using blood. The receptors derive from a man younger than 40 in good health.

The chain is built from TRBV9 and TRBJ2-5; TRBD1 might be the D (6 bases). The J call may be in error: the DNA end matches TRBJ2-7 better. CDR1 and CDR2 from the germline V gene are SGDLS and YYNGEE. The CDR3 has 15 amino acids. The CDR3 sequence: CASSVAPTGSHEQYF. The CDR3 DNA reads as TGTGCCAGCAGCGTAGCGCCTACAGGGAGCCACGAGCAGTACTTC.

Details on this clonotype: One end of the junction fails to match germline, which may point to a read error. The genes are TRBV12-3 or TRBV12-4 and TRBJ2-5; 7 bases fit TRBD2. This CDR3 is built from 15 residues. The CDR3 reads CASSLAGTTQETQYF. CDR3 bases: TGTGCCAGCAGTCTAGCCGGGACTACCCAAGAGACCCAGTACTTC.

This clonotype was seen a handful of times. The V gene is TRBV10-3, the J gene TRBJ1-2; no firm D call. CDR1 ENHRY and CDR2 SYGVKD come from the germline V gene. The CDR3 loop spans 13 amino acids. Trimming shortened V by 2 bases and J by 0 bases, and 4 bases separated the two germline ends. CDR3 loop: CAISETPNYGYTF. The CDR3 DNA follows: TGTGCCATCAGTGAGACACCTAACTATGGCTACACCTTC.

The genes are TRBV12-3 or TRBV12-4 and TRBJ2-3; possible D gene TRBD2, 5 bases. The CDR3 runs to 16 residues. Trimming removed 7 bases from V and 4 bases from J, with 21 bases in between. Written as DNA, the CDR3 is TGTGCCAGCATCTACGAGATGGGGAGTGGTTCAGATACGCAGTATTTT. This encodes CASIYEMGSGSDTQYF.

The V gene is TRBV4-1, the J gene TRBJ1-4; D is uncertain. From germline, CDR1 is MGHRA and CDR2 YSYEKL. The CDR3 has 15 amino acids. Trimming pared 0 bases from V and 3 bases from J, leaving 8 bases between. The CDR3 loop is CASSQESQSNEKLFF. The CDR3 DNA is TGCGCCAGCAGCCAAGAATCCCAATCTAATGAAAAACTGTTTTTT.

The chain combines TRBV7-2 with TRBJ2-4; 11 bases are shared with TRBD2. Germline CDR1 and CDR2: SGHTA and FQGNSA. The CDR3 totals 18 residues. Losses at the gene ends were 8 bases for V and 1 base for J; bases not matched to a gene: 13. The CDR3 region is CASRDSGGAGLAKNIQYF. The DNA of the CDR3 is TGTGCCAGCCGCGATAGCGGGGGGGCCGGTCTGGCCAAAAACATTCAGTACTTC.

This sequence joins TRBV3-1 and TRBJ2-1; D is possibly TRBD1 or TRBD2 (5 bases each). The V end lost 4 bases, the J end lost 2 bases, and 15 bases lay between the germline ends. From germline, CDR1 is LGHDT and CDR2 YNNKEL (reference sequence). The CDR3 has 16 amino acids. CDR3 nucleotide sequence: TGTGCCAGCAGCCTCCCGGGACGCAGAGCCTACAATGAGCAGTTCTTC. Translated, it gives CASSLPGRRAYNEQFF.

Only a few counts were recorded for this clonotype. The chain recombines TRBV24-1 with TRBJ2-5; 13 positions agree with TRBD2. The CDR3 contains 22 residues. Trimming at V came to 3 bases and at J to 5 bases, leaving 23 bases not matched to a gene. The V gene's germline CDR1 is KGHDR and CDR2 SFDVKD. The CDR3 here is CATSDACPSGLAGVIVTETQYF. The CDR3 DNA sequence: TGTGCCACCAGTGATGCGTGCCCGTCTGGACTAGCGGGGGTAATAGTAACGGAGACCCAGTACTTC.

The rearrangement links TRBV20-1 to TRBJ2-4; unclear D gene. The J call may be incorrect, as the DNA end agrees better with TRBJ2-7. Germline V gene lookup returns CDR1 DFQATT and CDR2 SNEGSKA (reference sequence). The CDR3 sequence is 11 residues long. CDR3 nucleotides: TGCAGCCCCGCAGGAACCTACGAGCAGTACTTC. It yields the protein CSPAGTYEQYF.

This clonotype was picked up one time. The chain has TRBV27 and TRBJ2-7; 9 bases align to TRBD1. The junction had 4 bases not matched to a gene; V was cut back by 5 bases and J by 2 bases. Germline V gives CDR1 MNHEY, CDR2 SMNVEV (reference sequence). This CDR3 comprises 14 residues. The CDR3, as DNA: TGTGCCAGCAGTGGGACAGGGTGGCCCTACGAGCAGTACTTC. This codes for CASSGTGWPYEQYF.

The rearrangement links TRBV30 to TRBJ2-7; D is possibly TRBD1 or TRBD2 (5 bases each). V was shortened by 3 bases and J by 3 bases, with 15 bases between the two germline ends. CDR3 length equals 14 residues. Germline lookup yields CDR1 GTSNPN and CDR2 SVGIG (reference sequence). The CDR3 protein is CAWSGDQGNYEQYF. CDR3 nucleotides: TGTGCCTGGAGCGGGGACCAAGGCAACTACGAGCAGTACTTC. Based on the CDR3 plus reference TRBV30 and TRBJ2-7, the full variable domain is SQTIHQWPATLVQPVGSPLSLECTVEGTSNPNLYWYRQAAGRGLQLLFYSVGIGQISSEVPQNLSASRPQDRQFILSSKKLLLSDSGFYLCAWSGDQGNYEQYFGPGTRLTVT.

V is TRBV20-1 and J is TRBJ2-7; perhaps TRBD2 as D (6 bases). CDR3 length: 17 amino acids. V was clipped by 1 base and J by 1 base, with 20 bases between them. Germline V gene sequence: CDR1 DFQATT, CDR2 SNEGSKA (reference sequence). The DNA for the CDR3 is TGCAGTGCTAGAGGACTCCGGCAGCGGGCGAAATCCTACGAGCAGTACTTC. This sequence encodes CSARGLRQRAKSYEQYF.

In its sample, this clonotype was seen many times. The CDR3: CASSADTGTTNSPLHF. The CDR3 DNA reads TGCGCCAGCAGCGCAGATACAGGGACCACTAATTCACCCCTCCACTTT. J is TRBJ1-6 and V is TRBV5-1; possible D gene TRBD1, 6 bases. CDR3 length: 16 amino acids. Germline lookup yields CDR1 SGHRS and CDR2 YFSETQ. With 4 bases removed from V and 6 bases from J, the gap between germline ends came to 17 bases.

The chain combines TRBV10-3 with TRBJ1-1; D remains ambiguous. Germline CDR1 and CDR2: ENHRY and SYGVKD. Trimming removed 0 bases at V and 0 bases at J, with 11 bases between. This CDR3 has 16 amino acids. CDR3 region: CAISESGNIMNTEAFF. CDR3 DNA: TGTGCCATCAGTGAGTCGGGGAACATCATGAACACTGAAGCTTTCTTT.

There are a few counts of this clonotype. V gene TRBV19 combines with J gene TRBJ2-7, with D maybe TRBD2 (5 bases). Per germline, CDR1 LNHDA and CDR2 SQIVND (reference sequence). CDR3 length equals 16 residues. With 2 bases removed from V and 0 bases from J, the gap between germline ends came to 14 bases. The CDR3 here is CASSINGVGVSYEQYF. In DNA, the CDR3 is TGTGCCAGTAGTATAAACGGAGTCGGGGTCTCCTACGAGCAGTACTTC.

This clonotype was recorded many times. V and J are TRBV9 and TRBJ1-4; D call uncertain. CDR1 is SGDLS, CDR2 YYNGEE, per germline. The CDR3 length is 15 residues. V was pared by 0 bases and J by 5 bases, with 11 bases between. DNA of the CDR3: TGTGCCAGCAGCGTAGGGACGGTGGGGAATGAAAAACTGTTTTTT. As protein: CASSVGTVGNEKLFF.

This clonotype was recorded at least ten times. This may arise from a read error, as a much more abundant clone is one base away. The rearrangement joins TRBV27 to TRBJ2-1; TRBD2 is a possible D gene (6 bases). Germline CDR1 is MNHEY and CDR2 is SMNVEV (reference sequence). This CDR3 is built from 15 residues. Trimming shortened V by 6 bases and J by 0 bases, and 12 bases separated the two germline ends. The CDR3 loop is CASSRGRGSYNEQFF. The CDR3 DNA reads as TGTGCCAGCAGCCGGGGGAGAGGCTCCTACAATGAGCAGTTCTTC.

A remark on this clonotype: One end of the junction does not line up with germline, which may come from a read error. The rearrangement joins TRBV12-3 or TRBV12-4 to TRBJ2-5, with D perhaps matching TRBD1 or TRBD2 (5 bases each). The CDR3 totals 14 residues. As DNA, the CDR3 is TGTGCCAGCAGTTTGTGGGACGGCCAAGAGACCCAGTGCTTC. It is translated as CASSLWDGQETQCF.

This chain links TRBV20-1 with TRBJ2-3, with 11 bases matching TRBD2. The length of the CDR3 is 15 residues. J gave up 3 bases and V 5 bases, and 7 bases lay outside the gene matches. CDR1 and CDR2 (germline): DFQATT, SNEGSKA (reference sequence). CDR3 residues: CSAGWTSGLTDTQYF. In DNA, the CDR3 is TGCAGTGCTGGCTGGACTAGCGGGTTGACAGATACGCAGTATTTT.

The sample holds a few counts of this clonotype. The rearrangement links TRBV27 to TRBJ2-2, with TRBD1 matching 9 bases. The CDR3 consists of 15 residues. The V segment lost 7 bases and the J segment 6 bases; nucleotides outside the gene matches: 9. CDR1 MNHEY and CDR2 SMNVEV come from the germline V gene (reference sequence). The CDR3 sequence is CASTLSGTGPGELFF. CDR3 coding DNA: TGTGCCAGCACCCTTTCCGGGACAGGGCCCGGGGAGCTGTTTTTT.

This clonotype was detected a few times. V and J are TRBV28 and TRBJ2-1; 7 nucleotides match TRBD1. The CDR3 is made up of 15 amino acids. CDR1 and CDR2 from the germline V gene are MDHEN and SYDVKM. Trimming took 2 bases from V and 3 from J; bases not matched to a gene: 4. The chain's CDR3 is CASSLPGQNYNEQFF. CDR3 nucleotides: TGTGCCAGCAGTTTACCGGGACAGAACTACAATGAGCAGTTCTTC.

This sequence joins TRBV27 and TRBJ2-5, with D perhaps matching TRBD1 (5 bases). The CDR3 covers 16 residues. Germline V gives CDR1 MNHEY, CDR2 SMNVEV (reference sequence). Trimming cost V 3 bases and J 3 bases, with 17 bases left between them. CDR3 sequence reads: CASSFGSGINEETQYF. The DNA for the CDR3 is TGTGCCAGCAGTTTCGGGTCAGGGATCAACGAAGAGACCCAGTACTTC.

V gene TRBV29-1 combines with J gene TRBJ2-5, with 8 bases matching TRBD2. The ends lost 2 bases at V and 2 bases at J; junction bases unmatched: 7. This CDR3 is 15 amino acids long. Germline assignment: CDR1 SQVTM and CDR2 ANQGSEA. For the CDR3, the DNA is TGCAGCGTTGAATCGTTAGCGGGGTGGCAAGAGACCCAGTACTTC. It yields the protein CSVESLAGWQETQYF.

In its sample, this clonotype was seen many times. The chain is built from TRBV20-1 and TRBJ2-7, with D possibly being TRBD2 (6 bases). CDR1 DFQATT and CDR2 SNEGSKA come from the germline V gene (reference sequence). The CDR3 has 14 amino acids. V shed 5 bases and J shed 3 bases, with 17 bases lying between them. The CDR3 reads CSAVRDGRNYEQYF. For the CDR3, the DNA is TGCAGTGCTGTACGGGACGGGAGAAACTACGAGCAGTACTTC.

The chain couples TRBV30 to TRBJ2-7; TRBD2 matches 7 bases. This CDR3 is 13 amino acids long. Trimming removed 5 bases from V and 7 bases from J; junction bases left unmatched: 11. CDR1 is GTSNPN, CDR2 SVGIG, per germline (reference sequence). The CDR3 nucleotides are TGTGCCTGGCAAGCGGGGAACTACAATGAGCAGTACTTC. Its translation: CAWQAGNYNEQYF.

This clonotype appeared a few times. CDR3 DNA sequence: TGTGCCAGCAGTTACAAAGTCGTGGGACAGGCGACCGGGGAGCTGTTTTTT. This encodes CASSYKVVGQATGELFF. The genes are TRBV6-2 or TRBV6-3 and TRBJ2-2; 8 nucleotides align to TRBD1. CDR1 and CDR2 from the germline V gene are MNHEY and SVGEGT. V lost 2 bases, J lost 5 bases, and 10 bases stayed unmatched. CDR3 size: 17 residues.

V and J are TRBV7-2 and TRBJ2-7; the D is unclear. V shed 5 bases and J shed 4 bases, with 12 bases lying between them. The CDR3 runs to 13 residues. CDR1 is SGHTA, CDR2 FQGNSA, per germline. CDR3 sequence (DNA): TGTGCCAGCAGCCGCCAGGAAGGTTACGAGCAGTACTTC. Its protein product is CASSRQEGYEQYF.

This clonotype has a handful of counts. This chain joins TRBV3-1 and TRBJ2-5; TRBD1 aligns across 9 bases. TRBJ2-7 matches the DNA end more closely, so the J call is doubtful. The CDR3 loop spans 15 amino acids. Germline V gives CDR1 LGHDT, CDR2 YNNKEL (reference sequence). The CDR3 here is CASSYEQGAVHEQYF. CDR3 DNA sequence: TGTGCCAGCAGCTACGAACAGGGGGCTGTCCACGAGCAGTACTTC.